This T cell receptor beta chain emerged from a study of control samples from healthy donors and cancer patients. This CDR3 spans 14 amino acids. The junction had 6 bases not matched to a gene; V was cut back by 5 bases and J by 7 bases. The V gene's germline CDR1 is MNHEY and CDR2 SMNVEV (reference sequence). In regard to this clone: Within the sample, other DNA sequences also encode this same CDR3.

Assay: immunoSEQ multiplex PCR; the TCRdb copy retains only in-frame clones and omits some. The table shows roughly 90,000 clones, with roughly four fifths occurring only once. Sequencing input: blood. The receptor was derived from a woman in her sixties or seventies in good health. V and J are TRBV27 and TRBJ1-4, with 8 nucleotides matching TRBD1. The CDR3 is CASSLDRVGEKLFF. In DNA form, the CDR3 reads TGTGCCAGCAGTCTGGACAGGGTCGGTGAAAAACTGTTTTTT.